What follows are 21 T cell receptor beta chains derived from one specimen sequenced in a study of T cell responses to AZD1222 COVID-19 vaccine (dated by TCRdb to about 2021). Libraries were prepared through the immunoSEQ multiplex PCR assay. This immuneACCESS table, as held by TCRdb, lists in-frame sequences with V and J called but not all clones. Of the missing ones, under half trace to an unresolved V gene in checked studies; the others have no known cause. For this sample the table gives about 180,000 clones, of which 80% to 90% were detected only once. In total, the top ten clones hold less than 0.55% of the sample. The time point label on this specimen signifies: baseline before first vaccination. The sample in question was peripheral blood, obtained on day 0 of AZD1222 vaccination. These receptors came from an adult in good health.

This clone was counted once. The rearrangement uses TRBV19 and TRBJ2-3, with 9 bases fitting TRBD2. The CDR3 totals 17 residues. Trimming removed 5 bases from V and 3 bases from J; junction bases left unmatched: 12. CDR1 is LNHDA, CDR2 SQIVND, per germline (reference sequence). CDR3 sequence (DNA): TGTGCCAGTAGTCTGCGCGTAGGGCGGGAGGGTACAGATACGCAGTATTTT. Protein sequence: CASSLRVGREGTDTQYF.

The chain recombines TRBV10-1 with TRBJ2-1, with 8 bases lining up with TRBD2. After removal of 11 bases from V and 6 bases from J, the junction contained 9 bases not matched to a gene. Germline-derived CDR1 and CDR2 are WNHNN and SYGVQD (reference sequence). The CDR3 covers 13 residues. CDR3 bases: TGCGCCGTAGGAGGACTAGCAGCCAATGAGCAGTTCTTC. Its protein is CAVGGLAANEQFF.

The count of this clone is one. The chain recombines TRBV30 with TRBJ2-2; TRBD2 aligns across 10 bases. The CDR3 has 19 residues. V shed 1 base and J 1 base; nucleotides not matched to a gene: 12. Germline CDR1 reads GTSNPN; CDR2 reads SVGIG (reference sequence). CDR3 coding DNA: TGTGCCTGGAGTGAGGTTAGCGGGAGGACCATTAAGAACACCGGGGAGCTGTTTTTT. Its translation: CAWSEVSGRTIKNTGELFF.

The chain carries TRBV5-1 and TRBJ1-4; TRBD1 matches 8 bases. Germline V gives CDR1 SGHRS, CDR2 YFSETQ. V was pared by 1 base and J by 8 bases, with 4 bases of the junction left unmatched. The CDR3 runs to 14 residues. This chain's CDR3 is CASSLKTGDEKLFF. The CDR3 bases are TGCGCCAGCAGCTTGAAGACAGGGGACGAAAAACTGTTTTTT.

This sequence joins TRBV2 and TRBJ2-2; no firm D call. CDR1 SNHLY and CDR2 FYNNEI come from the germline V gene. The CDR3 spans 13 residues. Trimming took off 1 base at V and 7 bases at J, with 7 bases between the two ends. In nucleotides, the CDR3 is TGTGCCAGCAGTGAAGGTGGAAACGGGGAGCTGTTTTTT. Its translation: CASSEGGNGELFF.

The V call is TRBV5-1, the J call TRBJ1-5; D uncertain. Trimming shortened V by 4 bases and J by 0 bases, and 8 bases separated the two germline ends. This CDR3 has 14 amino acids. Germline V gene lookup returns CDR1 SGHRS and CDR2 YFSETQ. CDR3 DNA: TGCGCCAGCAGCGACGGTAATAGCAATCAGCCCCAGCATTTT. It is translated as CASSDGNSNQPQHF. The variable domain in full, completed from reference TRBV5-1 and TRBJ1-5, reads KAGVTQTPRYLIKTRGQQVTLSCSPISGHRSVSWYQQTPGQGLQFLFEYFSETQRNKGNFPGRFSGRQFSNSRSEMNVSTLELGDSALYLCASSDGNSNQPQHFGDGTRLSIL.

CDR3 region: CASSVEGKAPLHF. CDR3 DNA sequence: TGTGCCAGCAGCGTAGAAGGGAAGGCACCCCTCCACTTT. The rearrangement uses TRBV9 and TRBJ1-6; D is ambiguous. Trimming removed 0 bases from V and 11 bases from J, with 9 bases in between. The length of the CDR3 is 13 residues. The V gene's germline CDR1 is SGDLS and CDR2 YYNGEE.

The gene calls are TRBV10-3 and TRBJ1-2; D is unresolved. CDR1 ENHRY and CDR2 SYGVKD come from the germline V gene. This CDR3 has 11 amino acids. V was pared by 3 bases and J by 8 bases, with 7 bases between. For the CDR3, the DNA is TGTGCCATCAGTGATCGAGAGGGCTACACCTTC. This gives the protein CAISDREGYTF.

V is TRBV7-3 and J is TRBJ1-1, with 9 bases matching TRBD1. The junction had 3 bases not matched to a gene; V was cut back by 6 bases and J by 4 bases. The CDR3 has 13 residues. From germline, CDR1 is SGHTA and CDR2 FQGTGA. The DNA for the CDR3 is TGTGCCAGCAGGGGACAGGGTTTCACTGAAGCTTTCTTT. Its protein product is CASRGQGFTEAFF.

This chain uses TRBV5-1 with TRBJ1-3; a possible D gene is TRBD1 (5 bases). Germline V gene sequence: CDR1 SGHRS, CDR2 YFSETQ. Trimming took 1 base from V and 0 from J, leaving 11 bases between them. The CDR3 runs 16 residues. Here the CDR3 DNA reads TGCGCCAGCAGCTTGAGACAGAGGACCTCTGGAAACACCATATATTTT. Its protein is CASSLRQRTSGNTIYF.

This clone has just one count. The V and J genes are TRBV10-3 and TRBJ2-5, with 7 bases fitting TRBD1. CDR1 and CDR2 (germline): ENHRY, SYGVKD. This CDR3 has 13 residues. After removal of 0 bases from V and 7 bases from J, the junction contained 2 bases not matched to a gene. CDR3 region: CAISESAGGTQYF. The DNA for the CDR3 is TGTGCCATCAGTGAGTCGGCAGGGGGGACCCAGTACTTC.

J is TRBJ2-2 and V is TRBV3-1 (or the pseudogene TRBV3-2), with 9 positions matching TRBD2. Trimming took 4 bases from V and 6 from J; bases not matched to a gene: 9. CDR1 LGHDT and CDR2 YNNKEL come from the germline V gene (reference sequence). The CDR3 spans 16 residues. Written as DNA, the CDR3 is TGTGCCAGCAGCCTATCGGGGCTAGCGGGGCCCGGGGAGCTGTTTTTT. Translated: CASSLSGLAGPGELFF.

This clone was recorded once. The J gene is TRBJ2-5, the V gene TRBV28; D ambiguous. The CDR3 consists of 13 residues. Looked up from germline, CDR1 is MDHEN and CDR2 is SYDVKM. The V gene lost 5 bases and the J gene lost 1 base, with 8 bases spanning the gap. CDR3 amino acids: CASSVRVQETQYF. CDR3 nucleotide sequence: TGTGCCAGCAGTGTTCGGGTCCAAGAGACCCAGTACTTC.

This chain connects TRBV7-9 to TRBJ1-1; weak D call: TRBD1 (6 bases). Looked up from germline, CDR1 is SEHNR and CDR2 is FQNEAQ (reference sequence). This CDR3 has 10 amino acids. DNA of the CDR3: TGTCATAACAGGGTTTCTGAAGCTTTCTTT. Its protein product is CHNRVSEAFF.

The chain is built from TRBV18 and TRBJ2-2; D gene ambiguous. V was cut by 3 bases and J by 4 bases, with 12 bases left in between. CDR1 is KGHSH and CDR2 is LQKENI in the germline V gene. CDR3 length: 15 amino acids. This CDR3 is CASSPTVVGTGELFF. CDR3 bases: TGTGCCAGCTCACCCACGGTTGTGGGCACCGGGGAGCTGTTTTTT.

V usage is TRBV29-1 and J usage is TRBJ2-7, with D uncertain. V lost 7 bases and J lost 3, with 13 bases in between. Germline V gene lookup returns CDR1 SQVTM and CDR2 ANQGSEA. There are 12 residues in the CDR3. In DNA, the CDR3 is TGCAGCGGACCAAGTCGGTACTACGAGCAGTACTTC. The encoded protein is CSGPSRYYEQYF.

CDR3 coding DNA: TGTGCCAGCAGCCTACGGACAGGGGGCGCAGATACGCAGTATTTT. Amino acids: CASSLRTGGADTQYF. The chain joins TRBV5-4 to TRBJ2-3, with 11 bases that match TRBD1. The CDR3 sequence is 15 residues long. J was trimmed by 4 bases and V by 4 bases; bases with no gene match: 5. Germline V CDR1 and CDR2: SGHNT, YYREEE (reference sequence). The full variable domain, rest sourced from reference TRBV5-4 and TRBJ2-3, is ETGVTQSPTHLIKTRGQQVTLRCSSQSGHNTVSWYQQALGQGPQFIFQYYREEENGRGNFPPRFSGLQFPNYSSELNVNALELDDSALYLCASSLRTGGADTQYFGPGTRLTVL.

This clone showed up just a few times. The chain couples TRBV5-8 to TRBJ2-7; D call uncertain. CDR3 length: 15 amino acids. Per germline, CDR1 SGHTS and CDR2 YDEGEE. The V end lost 2 bases, the J end lost 7 bases, and 19 bases lay between the germline ends. The DNA for the CDR3 is TGTGCCAGCAGCTTTCGCTACCGCGGTGAAGGGGAGCAGTACTTC. As protein: CASSFRYRGEGEQYF. Filled out from reference TRBV5-8 and TRBJ2-7, the complete variable domain reads EAGVTQSPTHLIKTRGQQATLRCSPISGHTSVYWYQQALGLGLQFLLWYDEGEERNRGNFPPRFSGRQFPNYSSELNVNALELEDSALYLCASSFRYRGEGEQYFGPGTRLTVT.

The chain links TRBV5-1 to TRBJ2-6; the D gene is possibly TRBD1 (6 bases). V lost 3 bases, J lost 2 bases, and 6 bases lay in between. The CDR3 has 14 amino acids. The germline gives CDR1 SGHRS, CDR2 YFSETQ. CDR3 coding DNA: TGCGCCAGCAGCTGGACAGCTGGGGCCAACGTCCTGACTTTC. As protein: CASSWTAGANVLTF.

The chain couples TRBV28 to TRBJ2-7, with D perhaps TRBD1 (7 bases). This CDR3 comprises 13 residues. Germline loops: CDR1 MDHEN, CDR2 SYDVKM. Trimming cost V 10 bases and J 2 bases, with 15 bases left between them. The CDR3, as DNA: TGTGCCACCCTTGGAGGGGGCCCCTACGAGCAGTACTTC. This codes for CATLGGGPYEQYF.

The chain's CDR3 is CASSLKPIGELFF. The CDR3 DNA reads as TGTGCCAGCAGCCTCAAACCTATAGGGGAGCTGTTTTTT. The chain couples TRBV3-1 (or the pseudogene TRBV3-2) to TRBJ2-2, with D uncertain. CDR1 is LGHDT and CDR2 is YNNKEL in the germline V gene (reference sequence). The V end lost 4 bases, the J end lost 8 bases, and 11 bases lay between the germline ends. The CDR3 has 13 amino acids.